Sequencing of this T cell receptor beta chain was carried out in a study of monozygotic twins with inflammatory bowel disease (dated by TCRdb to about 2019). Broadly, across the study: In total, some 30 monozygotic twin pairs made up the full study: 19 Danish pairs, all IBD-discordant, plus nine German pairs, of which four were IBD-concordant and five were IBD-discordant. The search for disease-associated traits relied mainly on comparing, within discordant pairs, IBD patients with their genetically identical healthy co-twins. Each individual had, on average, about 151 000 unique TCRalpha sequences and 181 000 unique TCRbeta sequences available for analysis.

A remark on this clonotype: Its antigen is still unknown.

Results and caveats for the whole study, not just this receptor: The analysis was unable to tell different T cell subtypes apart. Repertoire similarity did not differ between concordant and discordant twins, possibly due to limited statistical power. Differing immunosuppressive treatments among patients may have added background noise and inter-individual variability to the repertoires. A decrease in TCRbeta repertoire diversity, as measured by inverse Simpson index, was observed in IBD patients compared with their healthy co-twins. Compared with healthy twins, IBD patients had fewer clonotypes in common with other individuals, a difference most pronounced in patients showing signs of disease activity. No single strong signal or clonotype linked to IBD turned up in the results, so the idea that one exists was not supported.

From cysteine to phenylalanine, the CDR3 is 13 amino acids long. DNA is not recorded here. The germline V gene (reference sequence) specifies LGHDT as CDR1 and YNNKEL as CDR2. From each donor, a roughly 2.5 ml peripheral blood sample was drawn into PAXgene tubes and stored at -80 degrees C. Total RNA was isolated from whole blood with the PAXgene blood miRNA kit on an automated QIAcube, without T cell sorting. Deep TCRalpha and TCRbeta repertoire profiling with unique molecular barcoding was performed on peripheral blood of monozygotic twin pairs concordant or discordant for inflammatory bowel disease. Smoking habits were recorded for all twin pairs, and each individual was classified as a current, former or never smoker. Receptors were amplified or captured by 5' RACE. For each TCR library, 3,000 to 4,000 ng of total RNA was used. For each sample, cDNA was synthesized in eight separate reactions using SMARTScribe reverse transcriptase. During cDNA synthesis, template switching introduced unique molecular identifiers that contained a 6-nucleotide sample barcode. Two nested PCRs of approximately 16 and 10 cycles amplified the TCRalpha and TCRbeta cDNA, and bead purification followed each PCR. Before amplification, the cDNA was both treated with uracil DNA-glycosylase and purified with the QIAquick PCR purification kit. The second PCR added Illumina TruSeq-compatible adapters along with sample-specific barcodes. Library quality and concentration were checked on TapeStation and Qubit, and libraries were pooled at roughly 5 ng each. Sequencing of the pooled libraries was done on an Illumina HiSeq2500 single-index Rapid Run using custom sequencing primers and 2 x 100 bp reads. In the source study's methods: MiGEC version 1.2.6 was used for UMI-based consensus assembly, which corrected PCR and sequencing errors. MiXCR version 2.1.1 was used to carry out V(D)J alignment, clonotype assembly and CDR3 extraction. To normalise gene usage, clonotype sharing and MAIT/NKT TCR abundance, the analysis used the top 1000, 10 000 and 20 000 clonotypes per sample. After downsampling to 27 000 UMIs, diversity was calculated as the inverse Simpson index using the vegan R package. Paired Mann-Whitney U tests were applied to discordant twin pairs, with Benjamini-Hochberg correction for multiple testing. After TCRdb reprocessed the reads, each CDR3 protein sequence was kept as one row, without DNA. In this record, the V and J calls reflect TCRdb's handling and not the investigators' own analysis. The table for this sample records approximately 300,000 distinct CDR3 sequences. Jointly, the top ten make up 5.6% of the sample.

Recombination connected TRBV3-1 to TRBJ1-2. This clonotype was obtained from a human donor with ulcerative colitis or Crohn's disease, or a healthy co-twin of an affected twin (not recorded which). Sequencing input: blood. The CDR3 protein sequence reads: CASSQDSIYGYTF. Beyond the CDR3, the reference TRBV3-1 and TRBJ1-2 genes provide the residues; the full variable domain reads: DTAVSQTPKYLVTQMGNDKSIKCEQNLGHDTMYWYKQDSKKFLKIMFSYNNKELIINETVPNRFSPKSPDKAHLNLHINSLELGDSAVYFCASSQDSIYGYTFGSGTRLTVV.